Below are 7 T cell receptor beta chains sequenced from a single sample in a study of CD8 T cells in Susac syndrome. A quantity of about 0.5 to 1 ug RNA underwent reverse transcription using random hexamers. TCRdb re-derived calls from the immunoSEQ multiplex PCR reads in MiXCR, one entry per CDR3 protein. Seen here are 190,000 or so distinct CDR3 sequences, about 95% observed once, and the top ten hold about 0.087%. The sequencing input was CD4+ T cells from PBMCs. The receptors were sampled from a human donor with multiple sclerosis.

The genes are TRBV10-3 and TRBJ1-2, with D possibly TRBD1 on 5 matching bases. This CDR3 contains 13 residues. Between the trimmed V and J ends, which lost 4 bases and 7 bases, there was a span of 13 bases. The V gene's germline CDR1 is ENHRY and CDR2 SYGVKD. CDR3 protein: CAISANQGSGYTF. CDR3 bases: TGTGCCATCAGTGCGAATCAGGGAAGTGGCTACACCTTC.

The genes are TRBV27 and TRBJ2-2; TRBD1 matches 8 bases. Trimming at V came to 6 bases and at J to 4 bases, leaving 7 bases not matched to a gene. From germline, CDR1 is MNHEY and CDR2 SMNVEV (reference sequence). The CDR3 loop spans 15 amino acids. CDR3: CASRLEDRGTGELFF. CDR3 nucleotides: TGTGCCAGCAGGCTAGAAGACAGGGGCACCGGGGAGCTGTTTTTT.

The chain carries TRBV20-1 and TRBJ2-1; 7 bases match TRBD2. CDR3 size: 14 residues. The junction had 6 bases not matched to a gene; V was cut back by 0 bases and J by 7 bases. Germline loops: CDR1 DFQATT, CDR2 SNEGSKA (reference sequence). The CDR3 bases are TGCAGTGCTAGAGATACCCGTAGCGGGAATGAGCAGTTCTTC. Protein: CSARDTRSGNEQFF.

The CDR3 protein is CASSEWPGGSSPLHF. CDR3 coding DNA: TGTGCCAGCAGTGAATGGCCAGGGGGCTCTTCACCCCTCCACTTT. The rearrangement joins TRBV2 to TRBJ1-6; TRBD1 agrees at 8 bases. The germline V gene encodes CDR1 SNHLY and CDR2 FYNNEI. V lost 2 bases, J lost 9 bases, and 6 bases stayed unmatched. The CDR3 is made up of 15 amino acids.

This chain connects TRBV12-3 or TRBV12-4 to TRBJ1-2; no firm D call. This CDR3 has 14 residues. Trimming stripped 5 bases from V and 7 bases from J, with 17 bases between. The CDR3 loop reads CASSPSAGLIGYTF. In nucleotides, the CDR3 is TGTGCCAGCAGTCCCTCCGCAGGTTTGATTGGCTACACCTTC.

This chain connects TRBV7-2 to TRBJ2-5; D not certain. This CDR3 region has 11 residues. V dropped 3 bases and J dropped 5 bases, with 4 bases sitting between them. Germline assignment: CDR1 SGHTA and CDR2 FQGNSA. DNA of the CDR3: TGTGCCAGCAGCTTCCCGGAGACCCAGTACTTC. It translates to CASSFPETQYF.

The V gene is TRBV27, the J gene TRBJ1-1; D perhaps matches TRBD1 (5 bases). Trimming stripped 8 bases from V and 0 bases from J, with 16 bases between. Germline CDR1 is MNHEY and CDR2 is SMNVEV (reference sequence). There are 15 residues in the CDR3. The CDR3 loop is CASSGSGTVNTEAFF. CDR3 nucleotide sequence: TGTGCCAGCTCAGGGTCTGGGACGGTGAACACTGAAGCTTTCTTT.